The 15 T cell receptor beta chains presented below share a single source sample, sequenced in a study of cytomegalovirus exposure and HLA in healthy donors. Assay: immunoSEQ multiplex PCR; the TCRdb copy retains only in-frame clones and omits some. The table lists 200,000 or so clones, 90% to 95% of them singletons. Input material: PBMCs. The receptor source for this set is a woman between 18 and 30 years old in good health and CMV-seronegative.

This chain joins TRBV7-9 and TRBJ2-5, with D perhaps TRBD2 (5 bases). The germline CDR1 and CDR2 sequences are SEHNR and FQNEAQ (reference sequence). Trimming stripped 9 bases from V and 5 bases from J, with 13 bases between. The CDR3 contains 12 residues. This CDR3 reads CASCRGRETQYF. The DNA of the CDR3 is TGTGCCAGTTGTCGGGGTAGGGAGACCCAGTACTTC.

The CDR3 protein is CASSNSGSPYEQYF. The DNA of the CDR3 is TGTGCCAGCTCTAATAGCGGGAGCCCCTACGAGCAGTACTTC. The V and J genes are TRBV25-1 and TRBJ2-7; the match to TRBD2 covers 9 bases. This CDR3 has 14 amino acids. CDR1 and CDR2 (germline): MGHDK, SYGVNS. J gave up 2 bases and V 8 bases, and 7 bases lay outside the gene matches.

The J gene is TRBJ2-2, the V gene TRBV9; D is unclear. CDR3 size: 14 residues. The germline V gene encodes CDR1 SGDLS and CDR2 YYNGEE. V lost 0 bases and J lost 6, with 9 bases in between. Here the CDR3 reads CASSVVGAAGELFF. CDR3 in DNA: TGTGCCAGCAGCGTAGTCGGAGCCGCCGGGGAGCTGTTTTTT.

The rearrangement joins TRBV5-1 to TRBJ2-5, with D unresolved. The CDR3 has 13 residues. V dropped 2 bases and J dropped 2 bases, with 7 bases sitting between them. In germline, CDR1 is SGHRS, CDR2 YFSETQ. CDR3 DNA: TGCGCCAGCAGCTTCACGGTTCAAGAGACCCAGTACTTC. Its translation is CASSFTVQETQYF.

The rearrangement joins TRBV2 to TRBJ2-3, with 11 bases matching TRBD2. The CDR3 totals 16 residues. Germline V gene sequence: CDR1 SNHLY, CDR2 FYNNEI. Losses at the gene ends were 8 bases for V and 0 bases for J; bases not matched to a gene: 7. CDR3 bases: TGTGCCAGCGGGACTAGCGGCTCCCCTAGCACAGATACGCAGTATTTT. It encodes CASGTSGSPSTDTQYF.

This chain connects TRBV5-1 to TRBJ1-1; TRBD1 matches 10 bases. The CDR3 is made up of 16 amino acids. CDR1 SGHRS and CDR2 YFSETQ come from the germline V gene. V dropped 5 bases and J dropped 0; count of bases not matched to a gene: 7. CDR3: CASSPGTGVMNTEAFF. The CDR3 bases are TGCGCCAGCAGTCCCGGGACAGGGGTGATGAACACTGAAGCTTTCTTT.

The chain carries TRBV7-2 and TRBJ2-1; D unclear. The V end lost 1 base, the J end lost 3 bases, and 13 bases lay between the germline ends. CDR3 length: 16 amino acids. The germline CDR1 and CDR2 sequences are SGHTA and FQGNSA. CDR3 DNA: TGTGCCAGCAGCTTAGTTGCGGCATCTTACTACAATGAGCAGTTCTTC. Its translation: CASSLVAASYYNEQFF.

The chain carries TRBV6-5 and TRBJ2-1; the match to TRBD2 covers 8 bases. The CDR3 consists of 14 residues. With 3 bases clipped from V and 6 bases from J, the junction kept 4 bases outside the gene matches. Germline V gene data show CDR1 as MNHEY and CDR2 as SVGAGI. The CDR3 DNA sequence: TGTGCCAGCAGTTATCGCGGGGGGTCCAATGAGCAGTTCTTC. Protein: CASSYRGGSNEQFF.

J is TRBJ1-4 and V is TRBV7-9; the D is unclear. The germline V gene has CDR1 SEHNR and CDR2 FQNEAQ (reference sequence). V dropped 0 bases and J dropped 3 bases, with 17 bases sitting between them. The CDR3 is 18 residues long. The CDR3: CASSLARIPRRANEKLFF. CDR3 DNA sequence: TGTGCCAGCAGCTTAGCGCGGATCCCTAGACGGGCTAATGAAAAACTGTTTTTT. Using reference TRBV7-9 and TRBJ1-4 for the parts outside the CDR3, the full variable domain is DTGVSQNPRHKITKRGQNVTFRCDPISEHNRLYWYRQTLGQGPEFLTYFQNEAQLEKSRLLSDRFSAERPKGSFSTLEIQRTEQGDSAMYLCASSLARIPRRANEKLFFGSGTQLSVL.

The chain carries TRBV11-2 and TRBJ2-4; D is undetermined. The CDR3 contains 15 residues. The germline gives CDR1 SGHAT, CDR2 FQNNGV. With 1 base removed from V and 0 bases from J, the gap between germline ends came to 7 bases. In DNA form, the CDR3 reads TGTGCCAGCAGCTTAGTGGCAGGAGCCAAAAACATTCAGTACTTC. It encodes CASSLVAGAKNIQYF.

The rearrangement links TRBV10-3 to TRBJ1-5; 12 bases are shared with TRBD1. From germline, CDR1 is ENHRY and CDR2 SYGVKD. This CDR3 contains 16 residues. J was trimmed by 7 bases and V by 2 bases; bases with no gene match: 6. The CDR3 sequence: CAISEGGQGAQQPQHF. The CDR3 bases are TGTGCCATCAGTGAGGGGGGACAGGGGGCACAACAGCCCCAGCATTTT.

The V and J genes are TRBV2 and TRBJ2-2; TRBD2 agrees at 14 bases. V shed 6 bases and J 7 bases; nucleotides not matched to a gene: 10. The CDR3 consists of 17 residues. Germline assignment: CDR1 SNHLY and CDR2 FYNNEI. CDR3 bases: TGTGCCAGCAGCAAAAGTGGGACTAGCGGGGGCGGCGGGGAGCTGTTTTTT. Protein: CASSKSGTSGGGGELFF.

This chain links TRBV11-2 with TRBJ2-3, with D hard to call. The V end was cut by 1 base, the J end by 2 bases, with 7 bases between. The length of the CDR3 is 14 residues. Germline V CDR1 and CDR2: SGHAT, FQNNGV. In DNA form, the CDR3 reads TGTGCCAGCAGCTTAGCAGGAATCACAGATACGCAGTATTTT. Translated: CASSLAGITDTQYF.

Notes on this clone: At one end the junction does not follow the germline gene, possibly because of a read error. The chain is built from TRBV29-1 and TRBJ1-3; 7 nucleotides align to TRBD1. Germline V lookup: CDR1 SQVTM, CDR2 ANQGSEA. The CDR3 is 16 amino acids. The CDR3 sequence: CSGESGTANSGNTIYF. The CDR3 DNA follows: TGCAGCGGTGAAAGTGGGACAGCCAACTCTGGAAACACCATATATTTT. The full variable domain, with the rest looked up from reference TRBV29-1 and TRBJ1-3, is SAVISQKPSRDICQRGTSLTIQCQVDSQVTMMFWYRQQPGQSLTLIATANQGSEATYESGFVIDKFPISRPNLTFSTLTVSNMSPEDSSIYLCSGESGTANSGNTIYFGEGSWLTVV.

This clone is a singleton in its sample. The chain recombines TRBV5-1 with TRBJ2-1; 7 nucleotides agree with TRBD1. The germline V gene has CDR1 SGHRS and CDR2 YFSETQ. CDR3 length equals 20 residues. V lost 3 bases, J lost 2 bases, and 20 bases stayed unmatched. CDR3 amino acids: CASSSFPGQRRRTTYNEQFF. In DNA form, the CDR3 reads TGCGCCAGCAGCTCGTTCCCGGGACAGAGAAGGAGGACCACCTACAATGAGCAGTTCTTC.